This T cell receptor (beta chain) was recorded in a study of T-cell reconstitution after alpha-beta-depleted transplantation in children (dated by TCRdb to the mid-2010s). Broadly, across the study: Using TCR repertoire profiling, the study followed T-cell immune reconstitution in a quantitative way in children after TCRalphabeta/CD19-depleted allogeneic hematopoietic cell transplantation.

What the study reported, not specific to this receptor: Hyperexpanded clone frequencies declined over subsequent months; after one year, T-cell counts and TCRbeta diversity were mostly attributed to newly produced T cells. The high TCRbeta diversity at day 60 in some patients was ascribed to recipient T cells and intrathymic progenitors that had survived conditioning. Apparently early alphabetaT-cell count recovery about two months after transplant reportedly relied on only several hundred rapidly expanded clones derived from non-depleted graft cells.

The germline V gene supplies CDR1 SGHAT and CDR2 FQNNGV. CDR3 length: 18 amino acids, cysteine to phenylalanine. Kept here is only the CDR3 DNA, which spans 54 bases and is read in frame from base 1. V gives up 4 bases and J gives up 4 bases, and the segment between their germline ends measures 24 bases. Libraries were built with PCR. The sequencer was an Illumina HiSeq 2500. To normalize quantification of the TCRbeta repertoire, the TCR libraries were built with molecular barcoding that relied on unique molecular identifiers. TCRdb reprocessing: public reads trimmed at Q25 with fastp, clones called with MiXCR, in-frame beta chains kept. Each record represents a unique CDR3 protein, reported with the most common genes and DNA among its rows. The sample records about 400,000 distinct CDR3 sequences, 15% to 20% of which are singletons. Jointly, the top ten make up just under 30% of the sample. The treatment or condition label, as the study defines it: allogeneic hematopoietic cell transplantation with graft depleted of TCRalphabeta T cells and CD19 B cells. The transplant recipients were children given TCRalphabeta/CD19-depleted allogeneic hematopoietic cell grafts.

In the case of this clonotype: Its specific antigen is unknown. Being one base from a much bigger clone, this may be a read error.

This TCR derives from a boy in the first two years of life who had a stem cell transplant for Wiskott-Aldrich syndrome, so the T cells may come from the graft donor. The source was PBMCs, mostly from graft donor cells, collected 360 days after TCRalphabeta/CD19-depleted stem cell transplant. The chain uses TRBV11-2 and TRBJ2-3; the D gene is perhaps TRBD2, on 6 matching bases. The CDR3: CASSSRSSQTPSADTQYF. The bases read TGTGCCAGCAGCTCCCGCTCTAGCCAAACCCCTAGCGCAGATACGCAGTATTTT.